This T cell receptor (beta chain) emerged from a study of T cells in Graves' hyperthyroidism and ophthalmopathy. Study-wide points: Ophthalmopathy was predicted by the model a median of 6.5 months ahead of onset.

In regard to this clonotype: Its target is unknown.

Between the trimmed V and J ends, which lost 2 bases and 0 bases, there was a span of 7 bases. CDR3 length: 14 residues. In germline, CDR1 is LGHNA, CDR2 YNFKEQ. What was amplified from RNA transcripts were TCR beta CDR3 regions. The TCR CDR3 first-round RT-PCR relied on the HTBI primer set. TCRdb re-analysed the multiplex PCR reads in MiXCR, keeping a single row per CDR3 protein. The sample includes about 270,000 distinct CDR3 sequences, 20% to 25% of them seen just once. This rearrangement joins TRBV4-2 to TRBJ1-2; D may be TRBD1 (5 bases). This receptor was taken from a man aged 40-49 years with Graves' hyperthyroidism that later progressed to Graves' ophthalmopathy. Sequenced sample: blood. The CDR3 reads CASSQTGSNYGYTF. DNA of the CDR3: TGTGCCAGCAGCCAAACAGGTTCTAACTATGGCTACACCTTC.